This note documents a single T cell receptor beta chain sequence. PCR was performed a second time for about 6 to 11 cycles using a sample-barcoded 5' primer and a J-beta primer mix. In TCRdb, the 5' RACE reads were re-called with MiXCR into one record per CDR3 protein. The table has 2 million or so distinct CDR3 sequences, 49% seen once. The data belong to a study of blood T cells in healthy people across ages. Sequenced sample: blood. This receptor was obtained from a woman in her forties in good health.

In DNA, the CDR3 is TGTGCCACCAGTGATCCCGACAGCACCCTCTACACCTTC. Amino acid sequence: CATSDPDSTLYTF. The V call is TRBV24-1, the J call TRBJ1-2; D is perhaps TRBD1 (5 bases). Trimming cost V 3 bases and J 10 bases, with 14 bases left between them. The germline V gene encodes CDR1 KGHDR and CDR2 SFDVKD. This CDR3 has 13 amino acids.